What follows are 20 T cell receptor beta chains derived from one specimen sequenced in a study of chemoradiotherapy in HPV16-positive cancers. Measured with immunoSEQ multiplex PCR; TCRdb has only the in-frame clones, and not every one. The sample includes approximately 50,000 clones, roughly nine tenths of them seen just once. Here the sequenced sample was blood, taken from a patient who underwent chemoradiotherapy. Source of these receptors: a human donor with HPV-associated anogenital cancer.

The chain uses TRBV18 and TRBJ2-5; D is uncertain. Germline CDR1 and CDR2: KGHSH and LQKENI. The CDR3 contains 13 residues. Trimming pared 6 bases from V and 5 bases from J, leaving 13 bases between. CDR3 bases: TGTGCCAGCTCCACCCCACCCCTGGAGACCCAGTACTTC. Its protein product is CASSTPPLETQYF. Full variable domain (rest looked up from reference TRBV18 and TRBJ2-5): NAGVMQNPRHLVRRRGQEARLRCSPMKGHSHVYWYRQLPEEGLKFMVYLQKENIIDESGMPKERFSAEFPKEGPSILRIQQVVRGDSAAYFCASSTPPLETQYFGPGTRLLVL.

The DNA of the CDR3 is TGCGCCAGCAGCTTGACAGGGATGAACACTGAAGCTTTCTTT. Residues: CASSLTGMNTEAFF. V usage is TRBV5-1 and J usage is TRBJ1-1; D is perhaps TRBD1 (6 bases). The CDR3 spans 14 residues. V lost 1 base to trimming and J lost 0 bases, with 7 bases between them. CDR1 and CDR2 (germline): SGHRS, YFSETQ.

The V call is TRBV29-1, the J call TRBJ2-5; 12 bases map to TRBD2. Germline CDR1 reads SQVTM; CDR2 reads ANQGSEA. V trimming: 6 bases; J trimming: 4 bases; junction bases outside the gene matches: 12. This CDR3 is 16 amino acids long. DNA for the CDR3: TGCAGCGTGGAGGGGCTAGCGGGGGGGCCGGTAGAGACCCAGTACTTC. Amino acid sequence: CSVEGLAGGPVETQYF.

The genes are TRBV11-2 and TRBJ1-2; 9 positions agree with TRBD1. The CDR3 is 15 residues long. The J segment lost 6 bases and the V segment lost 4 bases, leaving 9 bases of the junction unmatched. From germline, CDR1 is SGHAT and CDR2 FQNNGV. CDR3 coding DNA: TGTGCCAGCAGCTCCCTGGGACAGGGCTGGGATGGCTACACCTTC. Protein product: CASSSLGQGWDGYTF.

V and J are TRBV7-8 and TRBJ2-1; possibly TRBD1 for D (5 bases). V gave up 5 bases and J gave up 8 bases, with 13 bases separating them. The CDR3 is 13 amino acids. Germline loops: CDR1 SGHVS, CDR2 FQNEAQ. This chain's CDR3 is CASSLKGVHEQFF. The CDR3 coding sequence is TGTGCCAGCAGCCTGAAAGGGGTTCATGAGCAGTTCTTC.

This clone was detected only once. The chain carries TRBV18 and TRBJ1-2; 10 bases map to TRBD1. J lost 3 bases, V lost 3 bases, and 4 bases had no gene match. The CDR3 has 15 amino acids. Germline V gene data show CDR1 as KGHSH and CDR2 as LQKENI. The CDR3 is CASSPTGTGDYGYTF. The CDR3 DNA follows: TGTGCCAGCTCACCGACCGGGACAGGGGACTATGGCTACACCTTC.

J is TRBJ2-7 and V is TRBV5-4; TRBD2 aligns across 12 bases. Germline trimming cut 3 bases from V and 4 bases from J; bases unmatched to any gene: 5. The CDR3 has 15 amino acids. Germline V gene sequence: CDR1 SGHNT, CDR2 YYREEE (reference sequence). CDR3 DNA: TGTGCCAGCAGCTCCGGACTAGCGGGGTATTACGAGCAGTACTTC. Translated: CASSSGLAGYYEQYF.

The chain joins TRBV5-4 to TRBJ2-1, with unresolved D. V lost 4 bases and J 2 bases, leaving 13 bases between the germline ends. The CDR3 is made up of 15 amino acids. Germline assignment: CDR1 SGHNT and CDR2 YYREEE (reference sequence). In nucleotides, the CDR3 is TGTGCCAGCAGCCCCGACCCTCTCGCCTACAATGAGCAGTTCTTC. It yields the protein CASSPDPLAYNEQFF. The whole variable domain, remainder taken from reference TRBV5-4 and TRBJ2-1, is ETGVTQSPTHLIKTRGQQVTLRCSSQSGHNTVSWYQQALGQGPQFIFQYYREEENGRGNFPPRFSGLQFPNYSSELNVNALELDDSALYLCASSPDPLAYNEQFFGPGTRLTVL.

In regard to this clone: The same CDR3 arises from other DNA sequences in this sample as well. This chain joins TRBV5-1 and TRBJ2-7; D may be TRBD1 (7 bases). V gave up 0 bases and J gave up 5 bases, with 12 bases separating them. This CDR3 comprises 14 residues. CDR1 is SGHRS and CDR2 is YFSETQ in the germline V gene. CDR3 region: CASSLAQGGNEQYF. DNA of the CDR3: TGCGCCAGCAGCTTGGCGCAGGGGGGAAACGAGCAGTACTTC. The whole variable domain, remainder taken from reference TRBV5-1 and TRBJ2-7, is KAGVTQTPRYLIKTRGQQVTLSCSPISGHRSVSWYQQTPGQGLQFLFEYFSETQRNKGNFPGRFSGRQFSNSRSEMNVSTLELGDSALYLCASSLAQGGNEQYFGPGTRLTVT.

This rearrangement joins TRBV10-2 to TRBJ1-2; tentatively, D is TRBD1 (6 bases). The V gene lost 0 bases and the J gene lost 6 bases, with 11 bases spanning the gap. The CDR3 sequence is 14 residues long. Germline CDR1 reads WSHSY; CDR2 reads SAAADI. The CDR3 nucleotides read TGCGCCAGCAGTGAGTCGGGCAGGGGACATGGCTACACCTTC. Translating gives CASSESGRGHGYTF.

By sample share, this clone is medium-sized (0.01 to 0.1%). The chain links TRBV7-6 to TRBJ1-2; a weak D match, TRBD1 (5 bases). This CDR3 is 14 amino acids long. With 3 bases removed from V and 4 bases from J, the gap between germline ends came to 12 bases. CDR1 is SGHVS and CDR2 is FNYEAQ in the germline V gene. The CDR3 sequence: CASSLGGAGYGYTF. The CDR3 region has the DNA TGTGCCAGCAGCTTGGGAGGGGCTGGCTATGGCTACACCTTC. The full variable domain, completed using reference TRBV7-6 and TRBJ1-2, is GAGVSQSPRYKVTKRGQDVALRCDPISGHVSLYWYRQALGQGPEFLTYFNYEAQQDKSGLPNDRFSAERPEGSISTLTIQRTEQRDSAMYRCASSLGGAGYGYTFGSGTRLTVV.

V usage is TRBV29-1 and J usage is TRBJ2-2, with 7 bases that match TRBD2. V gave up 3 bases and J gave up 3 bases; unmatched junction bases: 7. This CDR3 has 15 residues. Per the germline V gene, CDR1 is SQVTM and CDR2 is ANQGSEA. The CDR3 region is CSVEGGLSYTGELFF. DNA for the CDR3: TGCAGCGTTGAGGGGGGACTATCATACACCGGGGAGCTGTTTTTT.

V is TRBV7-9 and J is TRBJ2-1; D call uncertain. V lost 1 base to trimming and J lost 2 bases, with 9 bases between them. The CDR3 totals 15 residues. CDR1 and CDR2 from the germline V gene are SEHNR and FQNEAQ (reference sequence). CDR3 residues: CASSLGQGTYNEQFF. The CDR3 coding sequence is TGTGCCAGCAGCTTAGGGCAAGGGACCTACAATGAGCAGTTCTTC.

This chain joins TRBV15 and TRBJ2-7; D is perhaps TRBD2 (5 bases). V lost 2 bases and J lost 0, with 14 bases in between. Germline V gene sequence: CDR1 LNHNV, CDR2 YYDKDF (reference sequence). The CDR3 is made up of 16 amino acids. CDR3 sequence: CATSRTGTSSSYEQYF. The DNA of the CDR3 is TGTGCCACCAGCAGAACGGGAACCTCGAGCTCCTACGAGCAGTACTTC. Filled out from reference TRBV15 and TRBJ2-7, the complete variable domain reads DAMVIQNPRYQVTQFGKPVTLSCSQTLNHNVMYWYQQKSSQAPKLLFHYYDKDFNNEADTPDNFQSRRPNTSFCFLDIRSPGLGDTAMYLCATSRTGTSSSYEQYFGPGTRLTVT.

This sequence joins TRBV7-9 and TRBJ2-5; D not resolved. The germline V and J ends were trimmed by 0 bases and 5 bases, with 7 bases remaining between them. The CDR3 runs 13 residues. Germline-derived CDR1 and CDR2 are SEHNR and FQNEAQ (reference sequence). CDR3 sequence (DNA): TGTGCCAGCAGCTTAGCCTCAGTGGAGACCCAGTACTTC. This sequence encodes CASSLASVETQYF.

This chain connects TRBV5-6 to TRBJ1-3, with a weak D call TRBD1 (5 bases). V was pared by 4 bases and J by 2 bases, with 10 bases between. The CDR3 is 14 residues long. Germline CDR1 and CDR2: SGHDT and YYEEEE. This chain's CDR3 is CASSEGHAGNTIYF. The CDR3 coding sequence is TGTGCCAGCAGCGAAGGACACGCTGGAAACACCATATATTTT.

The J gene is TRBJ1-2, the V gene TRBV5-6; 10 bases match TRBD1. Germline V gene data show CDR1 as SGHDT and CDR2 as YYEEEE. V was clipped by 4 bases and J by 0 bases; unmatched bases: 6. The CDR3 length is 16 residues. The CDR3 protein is CASSPMTGGSNYGYTF. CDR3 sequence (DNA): TGTGCCAGCAGCCCGATGACAGGGGGCTCTAACTATGGCTACACCTTC.

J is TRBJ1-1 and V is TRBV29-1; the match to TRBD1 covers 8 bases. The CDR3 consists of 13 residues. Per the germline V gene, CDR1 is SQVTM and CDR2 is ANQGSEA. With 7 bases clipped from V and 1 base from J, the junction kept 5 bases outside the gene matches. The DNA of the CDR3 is TGCAGCGCCATGACAGGGGCGAACACTGAAGCTTTCTTT. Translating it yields CSAMTGANTEAFF. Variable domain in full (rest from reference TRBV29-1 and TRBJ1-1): SAVISQKPSRDICQRGTSLTIQCQVDSQVTMMFWYRQQPGQSLTLIATANQGSEATYESGFVIDKFPISRPNLTFSTLTVSNMSPEDSSIYLCSAMTGANTEAFFGQGTRLTVV.

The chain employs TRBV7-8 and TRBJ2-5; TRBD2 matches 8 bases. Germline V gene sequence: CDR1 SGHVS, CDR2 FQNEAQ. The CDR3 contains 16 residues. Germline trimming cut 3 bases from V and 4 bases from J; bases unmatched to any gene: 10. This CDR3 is CASSLGDAGGRETQYF. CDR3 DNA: TGTGCCAGCAGCTTGGGTGATGCGGGAGGAAGAGAGACCCAGTACTTC.

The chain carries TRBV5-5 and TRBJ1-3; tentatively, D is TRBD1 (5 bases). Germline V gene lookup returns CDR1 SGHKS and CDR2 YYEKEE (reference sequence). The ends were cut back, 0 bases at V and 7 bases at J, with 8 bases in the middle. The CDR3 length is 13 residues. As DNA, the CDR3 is TGTGCCAGCAGCTTGGGGGGCGAGAACACCATATATTTT. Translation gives CASSLGGENTIYF.